A single T cell receptor beta chain is shown here with its context. This entry is derived from a study of blood T cell repertoires in COVID-19. Trimming at V came to 6 bases and at J to 5 bases, leaving 4 bases not matched to a gene. Per germline, CDR1 SNHLY and CDR2 FYNNEI. The CDR3 runs to 13 residues. The protocol was immunoSEQ multiplex PCR, while the TCRdb copy is restricted to in-frame clones and leaves out a portion. Here the sample spans approximately 80,000 clones, around 83% being singletons. The clonotype originates from a woman in her 70s with acute or convalescent COVID-19. The chain employs TRBV2 and TRBJ1-3; 7 bases are shared with TRBD1. The source material was peripheral blood. The CDR3 nucleotides read TGTGCCAGCAGAGAGGGACAGAGAAACACCATATATTTT. Protein sequence: CASREGQRNTIYF. Looking up the rest from reference TRBV2 and TRBJ1-3 gives the full variable domain: EPEVTQTPSHQVTQMGQEVILRCVPISNHLYFYWYRQILGQKVEFLVSFYNNEISEKSEIFDDQFSVERPDGSNFTLKIRSTKLEDSAMYFCASREGQRNTIYFGEGSWLTVV.